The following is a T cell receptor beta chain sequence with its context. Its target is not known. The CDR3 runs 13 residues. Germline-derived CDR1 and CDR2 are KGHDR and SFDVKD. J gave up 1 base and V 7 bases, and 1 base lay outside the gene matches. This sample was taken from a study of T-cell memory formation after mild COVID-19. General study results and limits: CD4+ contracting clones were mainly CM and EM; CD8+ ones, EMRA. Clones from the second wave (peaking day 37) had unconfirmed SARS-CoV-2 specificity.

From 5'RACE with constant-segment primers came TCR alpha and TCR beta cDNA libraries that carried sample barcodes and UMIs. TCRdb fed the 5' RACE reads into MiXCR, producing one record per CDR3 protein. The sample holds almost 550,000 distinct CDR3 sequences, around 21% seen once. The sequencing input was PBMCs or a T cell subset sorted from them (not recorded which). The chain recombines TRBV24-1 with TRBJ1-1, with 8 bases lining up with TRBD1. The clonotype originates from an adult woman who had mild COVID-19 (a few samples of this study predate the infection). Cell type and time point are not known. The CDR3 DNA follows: TGTGCCACCAGCGGGACAGGGAACACTGAAGCTTTCTTT. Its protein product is CATSGTGNTEAFF.